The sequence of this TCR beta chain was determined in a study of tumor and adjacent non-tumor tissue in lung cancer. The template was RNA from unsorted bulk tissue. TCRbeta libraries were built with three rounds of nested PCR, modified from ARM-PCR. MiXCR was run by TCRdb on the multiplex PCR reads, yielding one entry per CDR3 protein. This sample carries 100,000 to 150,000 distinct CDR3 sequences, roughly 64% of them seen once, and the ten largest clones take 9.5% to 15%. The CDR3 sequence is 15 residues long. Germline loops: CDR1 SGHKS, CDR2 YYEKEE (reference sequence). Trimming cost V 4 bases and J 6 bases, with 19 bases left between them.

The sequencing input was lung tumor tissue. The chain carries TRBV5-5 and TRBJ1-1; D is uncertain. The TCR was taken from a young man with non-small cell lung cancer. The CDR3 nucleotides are TGTGCCAGCAGCCTTGGTGGGGTGGAAAACGCTGAAGCTTTCTTT. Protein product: CASSLGGVENAEAFF.